The entry below gives a single TCR beta chain sequence along with its context. As yet, its antigen is unknown. This specimen comes from a study of CD8+ T cells in alopecia areata. Study-level results: Sequencing of scalp samples also captures resident alphabeta T cells of normal skin. Patients shared TCRs less clearly than mice did, possibly owing to HLA.

The CDR3 length is 15 residues. Germline V CDR1 and CDR2: GTSNPN, SVGIG (reference sequence). The ends lost 1 base at V and 9 bases at J; junction bases unmatched: 12. Extraction of RNA preceded its reverse transcription into cDNA, which served as the sequencing template. The assay was immunoSEQ multiplex PCR, and TCRdb's table has in-frame clones only and misses some. Of about 150,000 clones in the sample, more than 55% were seen once. The genes are TRBV30 and TRBJ2-1, with 7 bases lining up with TRBD1. The sequence derives from a human donor in good health. Specimen: CD8+ T cells sorted from blood. This chain's CDR3 is CAWSAPDRSIGEQFF. Written as DNA, the CDR3 is TGTGCCTGGAGTGCGCCGGACAGGTCGATTGGTGAGCAGTTCTTC.